A selection of T cell receptor beta chains follows, all from one sample in a study of blood T cell repertoires in COVID-19. Some clones are missing from TCRdb's copy, which holds only in-frame ones; the method was immunoSEQ multiplex PCR. In the table there are 85,000 to 120,000 clones, 87% of which are singletons. Sequenced material: peripheral blood. Source of these receptors: a woman in her 50s with COVID-19, enrolled during active disease. CDR3s include the opening cysteine and the closing phenylalanine or tryptophan. The D gene is left open where the match is weak. The size entry is marked missing in some rows and otherwise reads once, few, many or a size class.

j_gene	d_gene	v_gene	abundance	len	CDR3nt	CDR3aa
TRBJ2-2	TRBD1	TRBV29-1	-	14	TGCAGCGTGGGACCCGGGACAGAGGACGGGGAGCTGTTTTTT	CSVGPGTEDGELFF
TRBJ1-4	-	TRBV2	-	14	TGTGCCAGCTCCAGGACAGCAACTAATGAAAAACTGTTTTTT	CASSRTATNEKLFF
TRBJ1-6	TRBD1	TRBV9	-	14	TGTGCCAGCAGCGAAAGACAGGGAAATTCACCCCTCCACTTT	CASSERQGNSPLHF
TRBJ1-6	TRBD1	TRBV6-1	-	19	TGTGCCAGCAGTGAAGGGGGGTCAGGGGGCAGCTCCTATAATTCACCCCTCCACTTT	CASSEGGSGGSSYNSPLHF
TRBJ1-5	TRBD1	TRBV9	-	13	TGTGCCAGCAGCTTCCAGGGGGATCAGCCCCAGCATTTT	CASSFQGDQPQHF
TRBJ1-5	TRBD1	TRBV7-9	once	14	TGTGCCAGCAGTCGGACAGGCCCGCATCAGCCCCAGCATTTT	CASSRTGPHQPQHF
TRBJ2-1	TRBD2	TRBV18	-	15	TGTGCCAGCTCACGGGGGGGGACTTCCTACAATGAGCAGTTCTTC	CASSRGGTSYNEQFF
TRBJ1-5	TRBD1	TRBV20-1	-	14	TGCAGTGCTAGTGGGACAGGGGGCAATCAGCCCCAGCATTTT	CSASGTGGNQPQHF
TRBJ1-1	-	TRBV5-1	-	13	TGCGCCAGCAGCCAGGCTCCGGGGACTGAAGCTTTCTTT	CASSQAPGTEAFF
TRBJ2-3	-	TRBV3-1/TRBV3-2	few	14	TGTGCCAGCAGCCAAGAGGGCAGTACAGATACGCAGTATTTT	CASSQEGSTDTQYF
TRBJ2-4	TRBD1	TRBV2	-	15	TGTGCCAGCAGCCCGACAGGGTCGGCCAAAAACATTCAGTACTTC	CASSPTGSAKNIQYF
TRBJ1-3	-	TRBV11-3	-	15	TGTGCCAGCAGCTTGAGGTCTAAACTTCGGAACACCATATATTTT	CASSLRSKLRNTIYF
TRBJ1-5	-	TRBV18	-	16	TGTGCCAGCTCCCAAGGGGTCTTGGCGGGCAATCAGCCCCAGCATTTT	CASSQGVLAGNQPQHF
TRBJ1-5	-	TRBV19	-	12	TGTGCGACCACGACGGGGAATCAGCCCCAGCATTTT	CATTTGNQPQHF
TRBJ1-2	-	TRBV12-5	-	14	TGTGCTAGTAGTGGGGGGGGTATCAACTATGGCTACACCTTC	CASSGGGINYGYTF
TRBJ1-2	-	TRBV6-5	-	11	TGTGCCAGCAGTCCAGGGGTTGGCTACACCTTC	CASSPGVGYTF
TRBJ1-2	-	TRBV6-5	-	15	TGTGCCAGCAGTAACTACAGGGCTGGTGACTATGGCTACACCTTC	CASSNYRAGDYGYTF
TRBJ1-2	-	TRBV2	-	12	TGTGCCAGCGATCCAGGGGTCCATGGCTACACCTTC	CASDPGVHGYTF
TRBJ2-5	TRBD2	TRBV19	-	18	TGTGCCAGTAGTCTCGGACTAGCGGGGGGCCCCTTGAAAGAGACCCAGTACTTC	CASSLGLAGGPLKETQYF
TRBJ2-4	TRBD2	TRBV2	-	16	TGTGCCAGCAGACCCGGACTAGCGCTAGCCAAAAACATTCAGTACTTC	CASRPGLALAKNIQYF
TRBJ2-7	-	TRBV2	-	12	TGTGCCAGCAGTGAACAATCATACGAGCAGTACTTC	CASSEQSYEQYF
TRBJ2-7	-	TRBV25-1	-	14	TGTGCCAGCAGTGATGGGGCAGGTACCTACGAGCAGTACTTC	CASSDGAGTYEQYF
TRBJ2-6	TRBD1	TRBV28	-	15	TGTGCCAGCAGTAGACAGGGATCAACGGCCAACGTCCTGACTTTC	CASSRQGSTANVLTF
TRBJ2-7	-	TRBV11-2	-	11	TGTGCCAGCAGCTTAGTCGGCGAGCAGTACTTC	CASSLVGEQYF
TRBJ2-7	-	TRBV5-5	-	16	TGTGCCAGCAGCAATACCAGGGCGGTTACAGGGCGGGAGCAGTACTTC	CASSNTRAVTGREQYF
TRBJ2-7	-	TRBV12-3/TRBV12-4	-	13	TGTGCCAGCAGTTTCGGCAGGTCCTACGAGCAGTACTTC	CASSFGRSYEQYF
TRBJ2-5	TRBD2	TRBV6-5	-	13	TGTGCCAGCAGAATTAGCGGGGAAGAGACCCAGTACTTC	CASRISGEETQYF
TRBJ1-4	-	TRBV12-5	-	15	TGTGCTAGTGGTTTGTGGAAAGGGGTGAACGAAAAACTGTTTTTT	CASGLWKGVNEKLFF
TRBJ2-5	-	TRBV28	-	16	TGTGCCAGCAGTTTGGGTAAAGGGGGTAGGGGAGAGACCCAGTACTTC	CASSLGKGGRGETQYF
TRBJ2-1	TRBD2	TRBV5-1	-	15	TGCGCCAGCAGCTTGCTAGCTAGCGGGGGGGCCGAGCAGTTCTTC	CASSLLASGGAEQFF
TRBJ2-7	-	TRBV28	-	15	TGTGCCAGCAGTTCTTATAGCCCCCCCTCCTACGAGCAGTACTTC	CASSSYSPPSYEQYF
TRBJ1-5	-	TRBV18	once	14	TGTGCCAGCTCACCGGGCGGGTGGGGTCAGCCCCAGCATTTT	CASSPGGWGQPQHF
TRBJ2-7	-	TRBV7-2	-	13	TGTGCCAGCAGCTTAGGGACAGCCTACGAGCAGTACTTC	CASSLGTAYEQYF
TRBJ1-5	TRBD1	TRBV4-1	few	15	TGCGCCAGCAGCCAAGCCGGACAGGGCGGGCAGCCCCAGCATTTT	CASSQAGQGGQPQHF
TRBJ1-5	TRBD1	TRBV7-2	-	14	TGTGCCAGCAGCAATAGACAGGGTGCCCAGCCCCAGCATTTT	CASSNRQGAQPQHF
TRBJ2-3	-	TRBV5-1	-	12	TGCGCCAGCTACTTCAACACAGATACGCAGTATTTT	CASYFNTDTQYF
TRBJ2-2	-	TRBV5-4	-	16	TGTGCCAGCAGTTATGGAGGGCGGGGGCGGACCGGGGAGCTGTTTTTT	CASSYGGRGRTGELFF
TRBJ2-5	TRBD2	TRBV15	-	18	TGTGCCACCAGCAGATCCCGACTAGCGGGGGACCAACAAGAGACCCAGTACTTC	CATSRSRLAGDQQETQYF
TRBJ2-5	-	TRBV6-2/TRBV6-3	-	13	TGTGCCAGCAGTCGGGGGTACCGGGAGACCCAGTACTTC	CASSRGYRETQYF
TRBJ1-6	-	TRBV9	-	14	TGTGCCAGCAGGGCAGGGGCTCAAATTTCACCCCTCCACTTT	CASRAGAQISPLHF
TRBJ2-1	-	TRBV9	few	13	TGTGCCAGCAGCGTCGGGGTCGCGAATGAGCAGTTCTTC	CASSVGVANEQFF
TRBJ2-1	-	TRBV15	-	15	TGTGCCACCAGCAGAGATCTGAGCTCCTACAATGAGCAGTTCTTC	CATSRDLSSYNEQFF
TRBJ1-5	-	TRBV7-3	-	15	TGTGCCAGCAGCCTAGACGGACAGAACAATCAGCCCCAGCATTTT	CASSLDGQNNQPQHF
TRBJ1-4	-	TRBV11-2	-	15	TGTGCCAGCAGCTTAGACCAGACAACTAATGAAAAACTGTTTTTT	CASSLDQTTNEKLFF
TRBJ1-1	-	TRBV4-1	once	13	TGCGCCAGCAGCCCTGAGGTGAACACTGAAGCTTTCTTT	CASSPEVNTEAFF
TRBJ1-2	TRBD1	TRBV24-1	-	16	TGTGCCACCAGTGAGACCAGGACAGGGGGCGGCTATGGCTACACCTTC	CATSETRTGGGYGYTF
TRBJ2-5	-	TRBV2	-	12	TGTGCCAGCAGTGGGAGCCAAGAGACCCAGTACTTC	CASSGSQETQYF
TRBJ2-2	TRBD1	TRBV5-4	-	15	TGTGCCAGCAGCTTGAACAGGGGGCTCGACGGGGAGCTGTTTTTT	CASSLNRGLDGELFF
TRBJ2-7	TRBD1	TRBV5-1	-	13	TGCGCCAGCAGCGGCGGACAGGGTAACGAGCAGTACTTC	CASSGGQGNEQYF
TRBJ2-7	-	TRBV11-3	-	17	TGTGCCAGCAGCTTAGATCTTGGGGGCGCAATGGGTTACGAGCAGTACTTC	CASSLDLGGAMGYEQYF
TRBJ2-1	TRBD2	TRBV14	-	17	TGTGCCAGCAGCCAAGTAGCACTAGCGGGGGGGATCCGTGAGCAGTTCTTC	CASSQVALAGGIREQFF
TRBJ2-3	TRBD2	TRBV3-1/TRBV3-2	once	15	TGTGCCAGCAGCCAAGTCCGAGACGGGGGGGCTTCGCAGTATTTT	CASSQVRDGGASQYF
TRBJ2-1	TRBD2	TRBV6-2/TRBV6-3	-	17	TGTGCCAGCAGTTACAGCGGGGGGGCCCAATCCTACAATGAGCAGTTCTTC	CASSYSGGAQSYNEQFF
TRBJ2-7	-	TRBV12-3/TRBV12-4	-	12	TGTGCCAGCAGTCTACAGAACTACGAGCAGTACTTC	CASSLQNYEQYF
TRBJ2-2	-	TRBV11-3	-	14	TGTGCCAGCAGCTCAACAGAGAACACCGGGGAGCTGTTTTTT	CASSSTENTGELFF